Listed here is a single T cell receptor (beta chain). This specimen comes from a study of blood T cell repertoires in COVID-19. This table comes from immunoSEQ multiplex PCR, and its TCRdb copy is limited to in-frame clones, with some not included. Altogether 85,000 or so clones are present, about 95% being singletons, with the ten largest covering more than 4%. This CDR3 contains 16 residues. Germline assignment: CDR1 LNHDA and CDR2 SQIVND (reference sequence). V lost 5 bases and J 8 bases, leaving 21 bases between the germline ends. Sequenced material: peripheral blood. The TCR originated in a human donor with active COVID-19. The donor label of this sample is uncertain. The chain uses TRBV19 and TRBJ1-4, with D possibly matching TRBD1 (5 bases). The CDR3 sequence: CASSAKPRELNEKLFF. The CDR3 DNA is TGTGCCAGTAGTGCCAAACCCAGGGAATTGAACGAAAAACTGTTTTTT.